This TCR beta chain comes out of a study of cytomegalovirus exposure and HLA in healthy donors. Healthy people donating bone marrow made up the donors. PCR was performed using 60 Vbeta and 13 Jbeta primers. Data came from immunoSEQ multiplex PCR; TCRdb stores just in-frame clones and leaves some out. Of 180,000 or so clones detected, 75% appear once; the ten largest clones hold about 7.6%. This TCR was sampled from a woman aged 40 to 50 in good health and CMV-seropositive. The material sequenced was PBMCs.

In DNA, the CDR3 is TGTGCCAGCAGCTCCCTGGCGGGCACTGAAGCTTTCTTT. This encodes CASSSLAGTEAFF. This chain links TRBV11-3 with TRBJ1-1; no clear D gene. There are 13 residues in the CDR3. From germline, CDR1 is SGHNT and CDR2 YENEEA. The germline V and J ends were trimmed by 4 bases and 4 bases, with 10 bases remaining between them.